The present T cell receptor (beta chain) was sequenced within a study of cytomegalovirus exposure and HLA in healthy donors. The germline CDR1 and CDR2 sequences are MNHNY and SVGAGI (reference sequence). The CDR3 has 14 residues. V gave up 7 bases and J gave up 0 bases; unmatched junction bases: 6. It was with 60 Vbeta and 13 Jbeta primers that the PCR ran. Libraries were prepared by immunoSEQ multiplex PCR; TCRdb keeps only in-frame clonotypes and omits some of them. Found here are roughly 66,000 clones, around 77% of them singletons; the top ten hold about 6.5%. Sequencing was carried out using PBMCs. The TCR was taken from a man in his fifties in good health and CMV-seronegative. The V call is TRBV6-6, the J call TRBJ2-7, with TRBD1 identical over 7 bases. For the CDR3, the DNA is TGTGCCAGCAAGGGACAGTTGAGCTCCTACGAGCAGTACTTC. It specifies CASKGQLSSYEQYF.